This entry is about one T cell receptor (beta chain). Via MiXCR, TCRdb re-called the 5' RACE reads, giving one row per CDR3 protein. The table records around 47,000 distinct CDR3 sequences, roughly a tenth of them present only once. There are 16 residues in the CDR3. Trimming took 4 bases from V and 0 from J, leaving 12 bases between them. In germline, CDR1 is KGHDR, CDR2 SFDVKD. The sample belongs to a study of early T cells in non-severe SARS-CoV-2 infection. Study as a whole: Sequencing targeted bulk RNA from unsorted whole blood, leaving chains unpaired.

The receptor was derived from an adult who was a healthcare worker with PCR-confirmed SARS-CoV-2 infection or an uninfected control (not recorded which). The J gene is TRBJ2-1, the V gene TRBV24-1; D gene uncertain. Sequencing was done on a sample of whole blood. CDR3 DNA: TGTGCCACCAGTGAACCCGGGTCAAGCTCCTACAATGAGCAGTTCTTC. Translation gives CATSEPGSSSYNEQFF.